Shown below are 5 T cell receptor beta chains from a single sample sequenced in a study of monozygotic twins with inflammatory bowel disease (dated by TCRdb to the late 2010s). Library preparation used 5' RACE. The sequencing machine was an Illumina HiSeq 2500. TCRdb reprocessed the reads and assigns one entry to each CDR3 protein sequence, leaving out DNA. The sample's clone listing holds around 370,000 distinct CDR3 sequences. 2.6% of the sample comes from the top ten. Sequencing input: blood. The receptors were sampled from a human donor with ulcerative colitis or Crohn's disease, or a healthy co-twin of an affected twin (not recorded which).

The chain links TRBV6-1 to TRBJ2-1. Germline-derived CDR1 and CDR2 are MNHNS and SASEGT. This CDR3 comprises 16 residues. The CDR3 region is CASSLQTQNDYNEQFF.

The CDR3: CASSLGTSGGANVLTF. The J gene is TRBJ2-6, the V gene TRBV5-4. This CDR3 is built from 16 residues. Germline values: CDR1 SGHNT, CDR2 YYREEE (reference sequence).

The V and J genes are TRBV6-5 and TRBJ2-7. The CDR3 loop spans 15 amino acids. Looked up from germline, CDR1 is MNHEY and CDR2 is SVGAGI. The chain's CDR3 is CASSYSLTPSYEQYF.

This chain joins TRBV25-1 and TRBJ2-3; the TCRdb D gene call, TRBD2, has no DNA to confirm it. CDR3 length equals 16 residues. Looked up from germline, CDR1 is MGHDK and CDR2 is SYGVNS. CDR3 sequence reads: CASSEMAGKGTDTQYF.

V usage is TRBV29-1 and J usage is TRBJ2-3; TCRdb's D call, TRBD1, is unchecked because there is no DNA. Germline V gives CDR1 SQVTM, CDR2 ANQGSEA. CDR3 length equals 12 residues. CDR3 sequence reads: CSVLGPGDTQYF.